The clone carrying this TCR beta chain has more than one count but fewer than ten. The CDR3 covers 13 residues. Germline loops: CDR1 LGHNA, CDR2 YNFKEQ. V dropped 3 bases and J dropped 5 bases, with 11 bases sitting between them. This sample stems from a study of T cell responses to AZD1222 COVID-19 vaccine. Some clones are missing from TCRdb's copy, which holds only in-frame ones; the method was immunoSEQ multiplex PCR. The sample lists more than 130,000 clones, about nine tenths occurring once. The gene calls are TRBV4-2 and TRBJ2-7; D perhaps matches TRBD2 (5 bases). This specimen consisted of peripheral blood, obtained on day 0 of AZD1222 vaccination. The receptor comes from an adult in good health. DNA of the CDR3: TGTGCCAGCAGCCATCCGGAGGTGGACGAGCAGTACTTC. Translated: CASSHPEVDEQYF.